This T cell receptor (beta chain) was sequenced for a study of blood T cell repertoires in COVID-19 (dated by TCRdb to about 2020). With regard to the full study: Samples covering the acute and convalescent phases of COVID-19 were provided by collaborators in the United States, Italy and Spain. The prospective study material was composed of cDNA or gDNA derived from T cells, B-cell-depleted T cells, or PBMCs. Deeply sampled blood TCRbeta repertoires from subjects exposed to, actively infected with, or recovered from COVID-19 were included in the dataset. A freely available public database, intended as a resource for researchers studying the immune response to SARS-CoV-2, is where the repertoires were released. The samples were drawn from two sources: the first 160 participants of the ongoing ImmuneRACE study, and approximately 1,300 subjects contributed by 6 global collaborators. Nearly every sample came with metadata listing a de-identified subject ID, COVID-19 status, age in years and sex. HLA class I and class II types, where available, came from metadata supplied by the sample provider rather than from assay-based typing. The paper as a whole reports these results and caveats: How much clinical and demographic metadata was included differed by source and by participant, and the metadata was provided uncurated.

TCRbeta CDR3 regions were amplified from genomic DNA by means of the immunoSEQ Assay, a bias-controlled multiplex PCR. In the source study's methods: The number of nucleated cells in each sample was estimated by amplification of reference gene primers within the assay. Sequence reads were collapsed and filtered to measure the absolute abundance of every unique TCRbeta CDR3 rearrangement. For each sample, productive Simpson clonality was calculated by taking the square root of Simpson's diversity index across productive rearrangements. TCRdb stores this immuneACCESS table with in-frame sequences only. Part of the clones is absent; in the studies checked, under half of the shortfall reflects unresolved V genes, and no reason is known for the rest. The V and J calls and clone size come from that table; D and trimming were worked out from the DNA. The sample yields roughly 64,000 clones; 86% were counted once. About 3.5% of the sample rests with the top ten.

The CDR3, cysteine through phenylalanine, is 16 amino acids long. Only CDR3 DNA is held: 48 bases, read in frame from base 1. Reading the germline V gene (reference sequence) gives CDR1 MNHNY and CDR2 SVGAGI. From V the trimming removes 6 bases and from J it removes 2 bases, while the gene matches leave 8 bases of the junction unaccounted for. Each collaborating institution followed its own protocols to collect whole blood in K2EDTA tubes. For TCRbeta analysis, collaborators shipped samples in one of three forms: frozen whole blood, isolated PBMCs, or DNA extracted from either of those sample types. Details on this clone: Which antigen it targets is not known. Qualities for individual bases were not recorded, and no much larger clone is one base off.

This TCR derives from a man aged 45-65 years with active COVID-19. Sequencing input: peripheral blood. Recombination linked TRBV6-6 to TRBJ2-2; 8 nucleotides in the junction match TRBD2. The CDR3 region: CASSYTGGGNTGELFF. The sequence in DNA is TGTGCCAGCAGCTACACCGGGGGGGGAAACACCGGGGAGCTGTTTTTT.